The source of this T cell receptor beta chain is a study of shared clonotypes between healthy human individuals. The table came from immunoSEQ multiplex PCR; TCRdb's copy has only in-frame clones and leaves some out. Of approximately 180,000 clones in the sample, about 93% are singletons; the top ten hold more than 0.06%. On this clone: The antigen remains undetermined.

There are 16 residues in the CDR3. The germline V and J ends were trimmed by 1 base and 0 bases, with 13 bases remaining between them. Germline loops: CDR1 SGHNT, CDR2 YYREEE (reference sequence). General study findings and limits: In a few donors, around 5% of naive CD4 clonotypes appeared in common.

This rearrangement joins TRBV5-4 to TRBJ2-5, with D perhaps matching TRBD2 (5 bases). Input material: naive CD4+ T cells sorted from blood. Subset of the sample: CD45RA+ positively selected. This TCR was recovered from a woman between 25 and 40 years old in good health. The CDR3 DNA reads as TGTGCCAGCAGCTTGCTACAACTAGGGAACCAAGAGACCCAGTACTTC. It yields the protein CASSLLQLGNQETQYF.